This T cell receptor beta chain derives from a study of T cells in severe cutaneous drug reactions. The iRepertoire multiplex PCR system with TCR subtype-specific primers built both bulk and single-cell libraries. TCRdb re-analyzed the multiplex PCR reads; it lists each CDR3 protein once, without DNA. The sample has around 2,000 distinct CDR3 sequences. This clonotype is deemed medium-sized by its frequency. Carbamazepine had induced Stevens-Johnson syndrome or toxic epidermal necrolysis in the sequenced donors. Peripheral blood was from CBZ-SJS/TEN patients: a few Han Chinese, six European. The length of the CDR3 is 11 residues. Germline assignment: CDR1 MNHNS and CDR2 SASEGT.

The sequenced sample was PBMCs. The J gene is TRBJ2-7, the V gene TRBV6-1. The receptor was derived from a human donor with Stevens-Johnson syndrome, a severe cutaneous drug reaction. The CDR3 spells CASSPHYEQYF.